This TCR beta chain came from a study of CD8 T cells in ankylosing spondylitis. Study conclusions and caveats: The disease-linked clones had a CD8+ phenotype and low blood frequencies. Certain motif variants had earlier appeared in reactive arthritis synovial fluid and blood. Disease-linked clones were reportedly significantly enriched in matched ankylosing spondylitis synovial fluid.

CDR1 is KGHSH, CDR2 LQKENI, per germline. The CDR3 has 19 amino acids. J lost 10 bases, V lost 3 bases, and 26 bases had no gene match. As concerns this clonotype: Its antigen is still unknown.

Quantitative 5'-RACE with molecular barcodes produced the TCR beta libraries. TCRdb recomputed calls from the 5' RACE reads with MiXCR, one row per CDR3 protein. The repertoire includes roughly 100,000 distinct CDR3 sequences, less than 25% of them detected once, and roughly 12% sits in the top ten. The rearrangement joins TRBV18 to TRBJ1-2; TRBD1 agrees at 7 bases. This receptor was taken from a male donor with ankylosing spondylitis. The sample taken for sequencing was synovial fluid, either unsorted or a sorted T cell fraction (not recorded which). Here the CDR3 DNA reads TGTGCCAGCTCACCTCGGCCGTTAGGGACAGCCGATCTTGTGTGGGACTACACCTTC. Residues: CASSPRPLGTADLVWDYTF. Looking up the rest from reference TRBV18 and TRBJ1-2 gives the full variable domain: NAGVMQNPRHLVRRRGQEARLRCSPMKGHSHVYWYRQLPEEGLKFMVYLQKENIIDESGMPKERFSAEFPKEGPSILRIQQVVRGDSAAYFCASSPRPLGTADLVWDYTFGSGTRLTVV.